This T cell receptor beta chain was recovered during a study of blood T cell repertoires in COVID-19. The wider study: The analysed material was cDNA or gDNA that came from T cells, B-cell-depleted T cells, or PBMCs.

Only in-frame clones appear in the TCRdb table, and some are missing; sequencing was by immunoSEQ multiplex PCR. The sample has under 250,000 clones; roughly 85% are singletons. This TCR came from a woman aged 45-65 years with acute COVID-19. What was sequenced was PBMCs or T cells enriched from blood (not recorded which).

This CDR3 reads CASSQDLSGPDTQYF. The CDR3, as DNA: TGTGCCAGCAGCCAAGATCTCAGCGGACCAGATACGCAGTATTTT. The chain employs TRBV3-1 (or the pseudogene TRBV3-2) and TRBJ2-3; D may be TRBD2 (5 bases). There are 15 residues in the CDR3. Germline loops: CDR1 LGHDT, CDR2 YNNKEL (reference sequence). Trimming left V 0 bases short and J 4 bases short, with 11 bases between.